These T cell receptor beta chains were read from a single sample in a study of shared clonotypes between healthy human individuals. Only in-frame clones appear in the TCRdb table, and some are missing; sequencing was by immunoSEQ multiplex PCR. Of 550,000 to 750,000 clones listed, about 90% are singletons. The sequenced material came from naive CD8+ T cells sorted from blood. The source of these receptors is a young man in good health. The CDR3 runs from the conserved cysteine through the conserved F or W. The order of the fields is V gene, clone size, D gene, J gene, CDR3 protein, CDR3 DNA. The D gene is left open where the match is weak. Clone size appears in some rows only: once, few, many, or a class for an expanded clone.

V: TRBV13
size: NA
D: TRBD2
J: TRBJ2-1
CDR3: CASSWLGGRTYNEQFF
DNA: TGTGCCAGCAGCTGGCTCGGCGGGAGGACCTACAATGAGCAGTTCTTC

V: TRBV2
size: NA
D: TRBD1
J: TRBJ1-1
CDR3: CASTQGANTEAFF
DNA: TGTGCCAGCACTCAGGGGGCCAACACTGAAGCTTTCTTT

V: TRBV7-3
size: NA
D: TRBD1
J: TRBJ1-1
CDR3: CASSSQGADTEAFF
DNA: TGTGCCAGCAGCTCCCAGGGGGCGGACACTGAAGCTTTCTTT

V: TRBV15
size: NA
D: TRBD2
J: TRBJ2-1
CDR3: CATSIDPGLVEENEQFF
DNA: TGTGCCACCAGCATAGACCCGGGACTAGTTGAGGAAAATGAGCAGTTCTTC

V: TRBV15
size: NA
D: TRBD2
J: TRBJ2-1
CDR3: CATSRESFAGGSYNEQFF
DNA: TGTGCCACCAGCAGAGAGTCATTTGCGGGCGGGAGCTACAATGAGCAGTTCTTC

V: TRBV10-1
size: NA
D: NA
J: TRBJ2-3
CDR3: CASSESRDTQYF
DNA: TGCGCCAGCAGTGAGTCCCGCGATACGCAGTATTTT

V: TRBV6-5
size: NA
D: NA
J: TRBJ2-1
CDR3: CASSYPRSGNSEQFF
DNA: TGTGCCAGCAGTTACCCCCGGTCCGGCAACAGTGAGCAGTTCTTC

V: TRBV7-9
size: NA
D: TRBD1
J: TRBJ2-7
CDR3: CASSLGTGAYEQYF
DNA: TGTGCCAGCAGCCTGGGGACAGGAGCCTACGAGCAGTACTTC

V: TRBV11-3
size: NA
D: NA
J: TRBJ2-5
CDR3: CASSSYRDQETQYF
DNA: TGTGCCAGCAGCTCATACAGGGACCAAGAGACCCAGTACTTC

V: TRBV30
size: NA
D: NA
J: TRBJ1-3
CDR3: CAWMTGPGNTIYF
DNA: TGTGCCTGGATGACAGGCCCAGGAAACACCATATATTTT

V: TRBV5-4
size: NA
D: NA
J: TRBJ2-7
CDR3: CASSVGSYEQYF
DNA: TGTGCCAGCAGCGTCGGGTCCTACGAGCAGTACTTC

V: TRBV19
size: once
D: NA
J: TRBJ1-1
CDR3: CASSSQRDRNTEAFF
DNA: TGTGCCAGTAGTTCCCAGCGGGATCGGAACACTGAAGCTTTCTTT

V: TRBV19
size: NA
D: NA
J: TRBJ2-6
CDR3: CASSIHNSGANVLTF
DNA: TGTGCCAGTAGTATCCACAACTCTGGGGCCAACGTCCTGACTTTC

V: TRBV7-9
size: once
D: NA
J: TRBJ2-3
CDR3: CASSQLESGLFTDTQYF
DNA: TGTGCCAGCAGCCAACTAGAGAGCGGGCTATTCACAGATACGCAGTATTTT

V: TRBV28
size: NA
D: NA
J: TRBJ1-4
CDR3: CASSLGAFNEKLFF
DNA: TGTGCCAGCAGTTTGGGGGCGTTTAATGAAAAACTGTTTTTT

V: TRBV7-9
size: NA
D: TRBD2
J: TRBJ2-7
CDR3: CASSATSGSSYEQYF
DNA: TGTGCCAGCAGCGCTACTAGCGGGAGTTCCTACGAGCAGTACTTC

V: TRBV7-9
size: NA
D: NA
J: TRBJ2-5
CDR3: CASSLSMRETQYF
DNA: TGTGCCAGCAGCTTAAGCATGAGAGAGACCCAGTACTTC

V: TRBV11-2
size: NA
D: NA
J: TRBJ2-2
CDR3: CASSLHEGHGSFTGELFF
DNA: TGTGCCAGCAGCCTCCACGAGGGCCACGGTTCATTCACCGGGGAGCTGTTTTTT

V: TRBV18
size: NA
D: TRBD1
J: TRBJ2-7
CDR3: CASSLGTGYEQYF
DNA: TGTGCCAGCTCACTAGGGACAGGGTACGAGCAGTACTTC

V: TRBV6-5
size: NA
D: TRBD1
J: TRBJ2-2
CDR3: CASYGGTGRSGELFF
DNA: TGTGCCAGTTACGGGGGGACAGGGCGGTCCGGGGAGCTGTTTTTT

V: TRBV7-6
size: NA
D: TRBD1
J: TRBJ1-4
CDR3: CASSRYGQANGNEKLFF
DNA: TGTGCCAGCAGCCGATATGGACAGGCGAACGGTAATGAAAAACTGTTTTTT

V: TRBV19
size: NA
D: NA
J: TRBJ2-1
CDR3: CASSIATYNEQFF
DNA: TGTGCCAGTAGTATAGCCACGTACAATGAGCAGTTCTTC

V: TRBV28
size: NA
D: NA
J: TRBJ1-1
CDR3: CASSSRPLGYTEAFF
DNA: TGTGCCAGCAGTTCGCGCCCACTGGGATACACTGAAGCTTTCTTT

V: TRBV5-1
size: NA
D: TRBD1
J: TRBJ2-7
CDR3: CASSLPGQREQYF
DNA: TGCGCCAGCAGCTTACCGGGACAGCGGGAGCAGTACTTC

V: TRBV7-6
size: NA
D: TRBD1
J: TRBJ2-7
CDR3: CASSLAQGQSRYEQYF
DNA: TGTGCCAGCAGCTTAGCGCAGGGACAGTCACGCTACGAGCAGTACTTC

V: TRBV2
size: NA
D: TRBD2
J: TRBJ2-7
CDR3: CASRGTSGSDEQYF
DNA: TGTGCCAGCAGGGGAACTAGCGGGAGTGACGAGCAGTACTTC

V: TRBV29-1
size: NA
D: TRBD2
J: TRBJ2-7
CDR3: CSVVAGGGSYEQYF
DNA: TGCAGCGTTGTAGCGGGAGGGGGGTCCTACGAGCAGTACTTC

V: TRBV6-5
size: NA
D: NA
J: TRBJ2-3
CDR3: CASSRGDSITDTQYF
DNA: TGTGCCAGCAGCCGCGGGGACAGTATCACAGATACGCAGTATTTT

V: TRBV28
size: NA
D: TRBD1
J: TRBJ2-7
CDR3: CASSLEQGVSYEQYF
DNA: TGTGCCAGCAGTTTAGAACAGGGGGTGTCCTACGAGCAGTACTTC

V: TRBV6-1
size: NA
D: TRBD1
J: TRBJ1-2
CDR3: CASSERGTGFLYGYTF
DNA: TGTGCCAGCAGTGAAAGGGGGACAGGGTTTTTATATGGCTACACCTTC

V: TRBV7-6
size: once
D: TRBD1
J: TRBJ2-2
CDR3: CASSRTSGWPGQGATGELFF
DNA: TGTGCCAGCAGCCGTACGTCTGGTTGGCCGGGACAGGGGGCAACCGGGGAGCTGTTTTTT

V: TRBV7-6
size: NA
D: NA
J: TRBJ2-3
CDR3: CASSLDPRPADTQYF
DNA: TGTGCCAGCAGCCTGGACCCGAGACCCGCAGATACGCAGTATTTT

V: TRBV11-3
size: NA
D: NA
J: TRBJ2-3
CDR3: CASRNVEADTQYF
DNA: TGTGCCAGCCGTAACGTGGAGGCAGATACGCAGTATTTT

V: TRBV7-3
size: NA
D: NA
J: TRBJ2-1
CDR3: CASSLGVPMQFF
DNA: TGTGCCAGCAGCTTAGGTGTTCCTATGCAGTTCTTC

V: TRBV2
size: NA
D: NA
J: TRBJ1-2
CDR3: CASSDRSANYGYTF
DNA: TGTGCCAGCAGCGACAGGAGTGCTAACTATGGCTACACCTTC

V: TRBV9
size: NA
D: TRBD1
J: TRBJ1-2
CDR3: CASSVGTGLYGYTF
DNA: TGTGCCAGCAGCGTAGGGACAGGCCTCTATGGCTACACCTTC